The 7 T cell receptor beta chains in this list originate from one sample, sequenced in a study of identical twins. TCRdb reprocessed the 5' RACE reads via MiXCR and lists one record per CDR3 protein. This sample has 400,000 to 600,000 distinct CDR3 sequences; around 22% occur once, and the top ten carry more than 0.4%. These data were also filed under a second study, of yellow fever vaccine responses in identical twins.

The specimen was CD4+ T cells sorted from blood. The origin of the receptors is a woman between 18 and 29 years old in good health.

The CDR3 DNA reads as TGCGCCAGCAGCCAAGACTTAGTGTTCAGGGCGCAAGGAGATACGCAGTATTTT. It translates to CASSQDLVFRAQGDTQYF. This chain links TRBV4-1 with TRBJ2-3, with D perhaps matching TRBD1 (5 bases). The V end lost 0 bases, the J end lost 5 bases, and 21 bases lay between the germline ends. The CDR3 loop spans 18 amino acids. Germline assignment: CDR1 MGHRA and CDR2 YSYEKL.

J is TRBJ1-1 and V is TRBV7-9, with 7 bases lining up with TRBD1. Germline V gives CDR1 SEHNR, CDR2 FQNEAQ (reference sequence). The trim removed 1 base at V and 8 bases at J, leaving 7 bases unmatched. This CDR3 contains 14 residues. The CDR3 DNA is TGTGCCAGCAGCTTAGGGGGACAGCTCCGGGAAGCTTTCTTT. It codes for CASSLGGQLREAFF. Drawing the rest from reference TRBV7-9 and TRBJ1-1, the complete variable domain is DTGVSQNPRHKITKRGQNVTFRCDPISEHNRLYWYRQTLGQGPEFLTYFQNEAQLEKSRLLSDRFSAERPKGSFSTLEIQRTEQGDSAMYLCASSLGGQLREAFFGQGTRLTVV.

The J gene is TRBJ2-1, the V gene TRBV12-3 or TRBV12-4, with unresolved D. V lost 5 bases and J lost 7, with 15 bases in between. CDR3 length: 14 residues. Here the CDR3 reads CASSPGSRSNEQFF. In DNA, the CDR3 is TGTGCCAGCAGTCCCGGGTCCCGTTCTAATGAGCAGTTCTTC.

This clonotype was observed many times. The rearrangement uses TRBV10-3 and TRBJ2-4; possible D gene TRBD2, 5 bases. Between the trimmed V and J ends, which lost 1 base and 5 bases, there was a span of 9 bases. Per the germline V gene, CDR1 is ENHRY and CDR2 is SYGVKD. The CDR3 runs 14 residues. In DNA, the CDR3 is TGTGCCATCAGTGAGTTACTAGTACAAAACATTCAGTACTTC. Translating it yields CAISELLVQNIQYF.

The V call is TRBV7-9, the J call TRBJ1-1, with 11 bases fitting TRBD1. Germline V CDR1 and CDR2: SEHNR, FQNEAQ (reference sequence). Unmatched junction bases numbered 10, after V lost 5 bases and J lost 11 bases. CDR3 length: 14 residues. CDR3 sequence: CASSGRDRGLRAFF. The CDR3 DNA follows: TGTGCCAGCAGCGGCCGGGACAGGGGGTTGCGGGCTTTCTTT.

The chain has TRBV7-2 and TRBJ2-1; TRBD2 aligns across 15 bases. Germline lookup yields CDR1 SGHTA and CDR2 FQGNSA. The ends lost 4 bases at V and 13 bases at J; junction bases unmatched: 8. The CDR3 runs 15 residues. The DNA of the CDR3 is TGTGCCAGCAGCTCCCGGACTAGCGGGAGGGGGGAACAGTTCTTC. This gives the protein CASSSRTSGRGEQFF.

The chain recombines TRBV7-3 with TRBJ2-1; D unresolved. The germline gives CDR1 SGHTA, CDR2 FQGTGA. The V end was cut by 4 bases, the J end by 10 bases, with 8 bases between. The length of the CDR3 is 11 residues. The CDR3 region has the DNA TGTGCCAGCAGCTCCTCCACGGAGCAGTTCTTC. Protein: CASSSSTEQFF. Based on the CDR3 plus reference TRBV7-3 and TRBJ2-1, the full variable domain is GAGVSQTPSNKVTEKGKYVELRCDPISGHTALYWYRQSLGQGPEFLIYFQGTGAADDSGLPNDRFFAVRPEGSVSTLKIQRTERGDSAVYLCASSSSTEQFFGPGTRLTVL.